A selection of T cell receptor beta chains follows, all from one sample in a study of monozygotic twins with inflammatory bowel disease. TCRdb reprocessed the 5' RACE reads and keeps a single row for each CDR3 protein, giving no DNA. In total, the table holds 70,000 to 95,000 distinct CDR3 sequences. The specimen sequenced was blood. The receptor set was obtained from a human donor with ulcerative colitis or Crohn's disease, or a healthy co-twin of an affected twin (not recorded which). The CDR3 runs from the conserved cysteine through the conserved F or W. Fields, in order: V gene, J gene, CDR3 protein.

V: TRBV29-1
J: TRBJ2-7
CDR3: CSVATGGGSYEQYF

V: TRBV20-1
J: TRBJ1-5
CDR3: CSGQGYSNQPQHF

V: TRBV7-2
J: TRBJ2-7
CDR3: CASSPRRRGTYEQYF

V: TRBV25-1
J: TRBJ1-4
CDR3: CASSDRDTNFKLFF

V: TRBV5-1
J: TRBJ1-6
CDR3: CASRLTLRQESSYNSPLHF

V: TRBV5-5
J: TRBJ2-7
CDR3: CASSLTTTTLEQYF

V: TRBV4-2
J: TRBJ1-4
CDR3: CASAPGTGGEKLFF

V: TRBV29-1
J: TRBJ2-7
CDR3: CSVEPGHAGEQYF

V: TRBV5-1
J: TRBJ1-6
CDR3: CASSLASDRGLSPLHF

V: TRBV4-1
J: TRBJ2-1
CDR3: CASSHPYNEQFF

V: TRBV5-4
J: TRBJ1-1
CDR3: CASSYWGYGGNTEAFF

V: TRBV11-2
J: TRBJ2-1
CDR3: CASSQAIPSLTEQFF

V: TRBV5-1
J: TRBJ2-3
CDR3: CASSSGTSGGVSDTQYF

V: TRBV7-8
J: TRBJ2-7
CDR3: CASSLVIYEQYF

V: TRBV6-5
J: TRBJ2-7
CDR3: CASSYSGGLAPSSYEQYF

V: TRBV10-3
J: TRBJ1-5
CDR3: CATGQGPNQPQHF

V: TRBV5-1
J: TRBJ2-3
CDR3: CASSYGTARTDTQYF

V: TRBV4-1
J: TRBJ2-6
CDR3: CASSPGTARDGANVLTF